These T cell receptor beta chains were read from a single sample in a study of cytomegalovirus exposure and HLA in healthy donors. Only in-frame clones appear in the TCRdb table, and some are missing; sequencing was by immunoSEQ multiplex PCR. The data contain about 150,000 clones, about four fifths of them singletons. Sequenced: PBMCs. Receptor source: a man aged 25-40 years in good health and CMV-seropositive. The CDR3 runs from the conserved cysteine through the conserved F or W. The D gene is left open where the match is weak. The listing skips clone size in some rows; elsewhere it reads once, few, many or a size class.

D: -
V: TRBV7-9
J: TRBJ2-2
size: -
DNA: TGTTCCAGCAGCTTAGTTCGGGGGACCGGGGAGCTGTTTTTT
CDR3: CSSSLVRGTGELFF

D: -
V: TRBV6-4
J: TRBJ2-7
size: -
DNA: TGTGCCAGCAGTGACTCGAGTCATACTACCTACGAGCAGTACTTC
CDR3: CASSDSSHTTYEQYF

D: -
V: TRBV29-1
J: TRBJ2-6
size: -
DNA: TGCAGCGTAACAGGGCACCGGAGCTCTGGGGCCAACGTCCTGACTTTC
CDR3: CSVTGHRSSGANVLTF

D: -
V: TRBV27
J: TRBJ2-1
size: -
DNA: TGTGCCAGCACTCTCTACAATGAGCAGTTCTTC
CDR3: CASTLYNEQFF

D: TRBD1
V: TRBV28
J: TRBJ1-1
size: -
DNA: TGTGCCAGCCCCCCGACGACAGGGACGCCCCGAGACACTGAAGCTTTCTTT
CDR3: CASPPTTGTPRDTEAFF

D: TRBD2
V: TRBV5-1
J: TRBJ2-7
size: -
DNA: TGCGCCAGCAGCTTGGATAGCGGGGGGACCCCCTACGAGCAGTACTTC
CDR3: CASSLDSGGTPYEQYF

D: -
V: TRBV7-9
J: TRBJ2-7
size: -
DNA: TGTGCCAGCAGCCCAGCGACGGTAAGCGAGCAGTACTTC
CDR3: CASSPATVSEQYF

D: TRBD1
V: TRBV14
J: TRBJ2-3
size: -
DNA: TGTGCCAGCAGCCGCGACAGGGTCCGGGGCACAGATACGCAGTATTTT
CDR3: CASSRDRVRGTDTQYF

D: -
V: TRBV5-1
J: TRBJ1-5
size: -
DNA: TGCGCCAGCAGCCTTTCCGGGAGCAATCAGCCCCAGCATTTT
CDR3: CASSLSGSNQPQHF

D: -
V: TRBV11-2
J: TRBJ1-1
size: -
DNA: TGTGCCAGCAGCTTGGTGAAGGCCGGACGGGAGGCTTTCTTT
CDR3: CASSLVKAGREAFF

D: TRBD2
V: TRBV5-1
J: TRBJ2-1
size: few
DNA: TGCGCCAGCAGCTTGGGCGGGGGGTCGTATGAGCAGTTCTTC
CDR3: CASSLGGGSYEQFF

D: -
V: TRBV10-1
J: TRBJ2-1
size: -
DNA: TGCGCCAGCAGTGTAGGCGGCCCCAATGAGCAGTTCTTC
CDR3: CASSVGGPNEQFF

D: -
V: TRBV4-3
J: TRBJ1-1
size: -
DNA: TGCGCCAGCAGCCAAGACCCCCCGGGGTGGACAGTGAACACTGAAGCTTTCTTT
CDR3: CASSQDPPGWTVNTEAFF

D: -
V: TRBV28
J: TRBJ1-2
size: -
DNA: TGTGCCAGTTACAGAGCGGACTATGGCTACACCTTC
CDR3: CASYRADYGYTF

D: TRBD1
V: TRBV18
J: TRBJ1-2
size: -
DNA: TGTGCCAGCTCACCTACCTTTGGACAGGGAGAGTATGGCTACACCTTC
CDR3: CASSPTFGQGEYGYTF

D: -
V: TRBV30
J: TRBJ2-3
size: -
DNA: TGTGCCTGGAGCCGGGACTCTGGCACAGATACGCAGTATTTT
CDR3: CAWSRDSGTDTQYF

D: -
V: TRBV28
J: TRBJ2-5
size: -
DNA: TGTGCCAGCAGTTTACTGGGAGGCGGGAAGACCCAGTACTTC
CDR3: CASSLLGGGKTQYF

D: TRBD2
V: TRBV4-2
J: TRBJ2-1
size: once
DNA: TGTGCCAGCAGCCAAGATGAGACTAGCGGGGGGGCCAGTACCTACAATGAGCAGTTCTTC
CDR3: CASSQDETSGGASTYNEQFF

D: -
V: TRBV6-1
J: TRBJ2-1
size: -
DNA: TGTGCCAGCAGCTCCTCGCGGAGCTCCTACAATGAGCAGTTCTTC
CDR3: CASSSSRSSYNEQFF

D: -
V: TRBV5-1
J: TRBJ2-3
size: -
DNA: TGCGCCAGCAGCTTGTTTGGGGCCAGTGGGACAGATACGCAGTATTTT
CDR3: CASSLFGASGTDTQYF

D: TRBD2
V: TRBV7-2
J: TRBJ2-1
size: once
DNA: TGTGCCAGCAGCCCGACAAGCGGGAGGGGGGCCTACAATGAGCAGTTCTTC
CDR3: CASSPTSGRGAYNEQFF

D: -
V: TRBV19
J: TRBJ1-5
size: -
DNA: TGTGCCACCAGTAGACGGACAGACTATCAGCCCCAGCATTTT
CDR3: CATSRRTDYQPQHF

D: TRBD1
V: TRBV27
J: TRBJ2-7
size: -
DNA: TGTGCCAGCAGTCCCCGGGGCAGGGGGCCCGAGTCTTATTTCTACGAGCAGTACTTC
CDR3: CASSPRGRGPESYFYEQYF

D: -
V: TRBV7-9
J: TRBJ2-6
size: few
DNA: TGTGCCAGCAGCTTAGCCCAGGGGGCCAACGTCCTGACTTTC
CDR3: CASSLAQGANVLTF

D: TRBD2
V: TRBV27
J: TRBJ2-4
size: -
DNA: TGTGCCAGCAGTTTATCTGGGGAGGGAGATAACATTCAGTACTTC
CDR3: CASSLSGEGDNIQYF

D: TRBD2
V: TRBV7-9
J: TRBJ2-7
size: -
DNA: TGTGCCAGCAGCTTAGTGATGAGTAGCGGGACCTACGAGCAGTACTTC
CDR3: CASSLVMSSGTYEQYF

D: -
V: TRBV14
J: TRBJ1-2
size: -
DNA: TGTGCCAGCAGCCAAGATAACAGCTATCTCTATGGCTACACCTTC
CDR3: CASSQDNSYLYGYTF

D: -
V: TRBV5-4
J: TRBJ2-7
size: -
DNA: TGTGCCAGCAGCTTGATCGGGGTATACGAGCAGTACTTC
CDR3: CASSLIGVYEQYF

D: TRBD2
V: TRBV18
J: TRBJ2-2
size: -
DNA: TGTGCCAGCTCACCCCTGACTAGCGGGAGGTCGAACACCGGGGAGCTGTTTTTT
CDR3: CASSPLTSGRSNTGELFF

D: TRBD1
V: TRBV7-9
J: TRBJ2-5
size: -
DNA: TGTTCCAGCAGCTCCGGGACAGGGGAGAGTGCCCAGTACTTC
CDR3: CSSSSGTGESAQYF

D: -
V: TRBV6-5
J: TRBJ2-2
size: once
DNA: TGTGCCAGCAGTTACGCGGGACTCCGAAACACCGGGGAGCTGTTTTTT
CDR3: CASSYAGLRNTGELFF

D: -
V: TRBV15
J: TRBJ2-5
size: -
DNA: TGTGCCACCAGCAGAGAGGGGCGACAGCTCCAAGAGACCCAGTACTTC
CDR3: CATSREGRQLQETQYF

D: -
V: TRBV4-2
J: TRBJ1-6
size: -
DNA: TGTGCCAGCAGCCAAGCACTGGCAGGGCGAAATTCACCCCTCCACTTT
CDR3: CASSQALAGRNSPLHF

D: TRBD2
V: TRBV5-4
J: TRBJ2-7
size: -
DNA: TGTGCCAGCAGCTCCGGGGGGTCCTACGAGCAGTACTTC
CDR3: CASSSGGSYEQYF

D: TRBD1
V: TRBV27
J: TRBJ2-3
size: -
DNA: TGTGCCAGCAGTTTGGGGACAGTAACCACAGATACGCAGTATTTT
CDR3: CASSLGTVTTDTQYF

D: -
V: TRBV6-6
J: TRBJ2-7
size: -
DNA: TGTGCCAGCAGTTTCACCAGGGCCTCCTACGAGCAGTACTTC
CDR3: CASSFTRASYEQYF

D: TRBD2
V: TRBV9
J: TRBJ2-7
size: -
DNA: TGTGCCAGCAGCACACACAGGGGAGGACTAGCGGGAGGATTTCTCGAGCAGTACTTC
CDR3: CASSTHRGGLAGGFLEQYF

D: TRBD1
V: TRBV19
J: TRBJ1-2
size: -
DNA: TGTGCCAGTAGTATCCTTCCCGGGACAGGGAAAAGAGGGGGCTACACCTTC
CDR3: CASSILPGTGKRGGYTF

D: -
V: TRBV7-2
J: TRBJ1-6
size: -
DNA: TGTGCCAGCAGCTTAGTTATTCTCGGGAATTCACCCCTCCACTTT
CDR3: CASSLVILGNSPLHF

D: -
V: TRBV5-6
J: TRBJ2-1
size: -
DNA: TGTGCCAGCAATCAATTAGTCCGCAATGAGCAGTTCTTC
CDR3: CASNQLVRNEQFF

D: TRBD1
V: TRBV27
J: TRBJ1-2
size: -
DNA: TGTGCCAGCAGTTTCTCGGCAGGGGGCAGTGGCTACACCTTC
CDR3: CASSFSAGGSGYTF

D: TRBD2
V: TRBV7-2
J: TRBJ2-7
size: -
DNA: TGTGCCGGCAGCTTAGTAGCTAGCGGAACCTACGAGCAGTACTTC
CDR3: CAGSLVASGTYEQYF

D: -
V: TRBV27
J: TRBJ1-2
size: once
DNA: TGTGCCAGCAGCGAGAGGCAGGGTGTTGGCTACACCTTC
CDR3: CASSERQGVGYTF

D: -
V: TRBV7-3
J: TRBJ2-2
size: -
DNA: TGTGCCAGCAGCTTAACCGGGATTAGCTCTACCGGGGAGCTGTTTTTT
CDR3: CASSLTGISSTGELFF

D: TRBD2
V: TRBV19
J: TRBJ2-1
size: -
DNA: TGTGCCAGTAGTATAGCAAGCGGGAGGGCCGGTAGGAGTGAGCAGTTCTTC
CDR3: CASSIASGRAGRSEQFF

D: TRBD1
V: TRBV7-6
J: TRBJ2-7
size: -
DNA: TGTGCCAGCAGCAGACAGGGACCCTCCTACGAGCAGTACTTC
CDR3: CASSRQGPSYEQYF

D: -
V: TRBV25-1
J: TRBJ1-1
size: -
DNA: TGTGCCAGCAGTGGGAGGAGGAACACTGAAGCTTTCTTT
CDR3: CASSGRRNTEAFF

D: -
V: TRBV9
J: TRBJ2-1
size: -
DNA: TGTGCCAGCAGCGTCTCCTCGGGGAAACACAATGAGCAGTTCTTC
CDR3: CASSVSSGKHNEQFF

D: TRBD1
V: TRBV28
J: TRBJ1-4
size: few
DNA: TGTGCCACCGGGACAGGGGGTGAAAAACTGTTTTTT
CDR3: CATGTGGEKLFF

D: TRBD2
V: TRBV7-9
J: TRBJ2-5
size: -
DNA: TGTGCCAGCAGCTCGACTCGGACTAGTGGCCGGGAGACCCAGTACTTC
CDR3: CASSSTRTSGRETQYF

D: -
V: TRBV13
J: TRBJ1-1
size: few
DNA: TGTGCCAGCAGCTTCCGGGTATTAGTAAACACTGAAGCTTTCTTT
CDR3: CASSFRVLVNTEAFF

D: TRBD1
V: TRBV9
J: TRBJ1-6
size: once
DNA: TGTGCCAGCAGCGCCGGACAGGCGGATAATTCACCCCTCCACTTT
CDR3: CASSAGQADNSPLHF